This TCR beta chain was documented in a study of T cells after yellow fever vaccination. Study as a whole: Fractions low in cell number were prepared with SMART-Seq v4 Ultra Low Input.

The CDR3 loop spans 15 amino acids. Germline V gives CDR1 LNHNV, CDR2 YYDKDF (reference sequence). The V end lost 0 bases, the J end lost 3 bases, and 12 bases lay between the germline ends. Comments on this clonotype: Its matching antigen is unknown.

TCRdb passed the 5' RACE reads through MiXCR, listing each CDR3 protein once. Here the sample spans 350,000 to 450,000 distinct CDR3 sequences, roughly 20% being singletons. General study results and limits: Reappearance after the booster was observed for most primary-vaccination clones (96% CD4, almost 90% CD8). Peaking faster, on day 5 versus 15, the secondary response was nonetheless weaker.

The V and J genes are TRBV15 and TRBJ2-7; D is perhaps TRBD1 (6 bases). The TCR originated in a man between 18 and 29 years old who received the YFV17D yellow fever vaccine. The source material was PBMCs, sampled before the yellow fever booster vaccination. CDR3 nucleotide sequence: TGTGCCACCAGCAGAGATCAGGGGCAGGGCTACGAGCAGTACTTC. Translated, it gives CATSRDQGQGYEQYF.